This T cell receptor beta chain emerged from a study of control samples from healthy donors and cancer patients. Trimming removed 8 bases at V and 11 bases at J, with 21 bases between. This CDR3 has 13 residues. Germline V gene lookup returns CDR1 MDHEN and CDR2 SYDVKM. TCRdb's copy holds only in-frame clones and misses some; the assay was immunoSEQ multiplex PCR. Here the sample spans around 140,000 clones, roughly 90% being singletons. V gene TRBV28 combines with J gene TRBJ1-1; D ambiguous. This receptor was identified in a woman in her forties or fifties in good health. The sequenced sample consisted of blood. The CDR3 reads CASRENPGTGAFF. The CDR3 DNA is TGTGCCAGCCGTGAAAATCCGGGAACGGGGGCTTTCTTT. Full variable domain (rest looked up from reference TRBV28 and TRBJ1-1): DVKVTQSSRYLVKRTGEKVFLECVQDMDHENMFWYRQDPGLGLRLIYFSYDVKMKEKGDIPEGYSVSREKKERFSLILESASTNQTSMYLCASRENPGTGAFFGQGTRLTVV.